The 22 T cell receptor beta chains given below trace back to one sample, sequenced in a study of blood T cell repertoires in COVID-19. Data came from immunoSEQ multiplex PCR; TCRdb stores just in-frame clones and leaves some out. The data hold 85,000 to 130,000 clones, with roughly nine tenths observed a single time. The sequencing input was peripheral blood. These receptors all come from a human donor in a cohort sampled during active COVID-19.

The chain has TRBV4-1 and TRBJ2-5; maybe TRBD1 (6 bases). Germline V CDR1 and CDR2: MGHRA, YSYEKL. CDR3 size: 14 residues. V lost 2 bases, J lost 7 bases, and 14 bases lay in between. In DNA form, the CDR3 reads TGCGCCAGCAGCCAAAAGACAGGACCCGGGACCCAGTACTTC. Translating it yields CASSQKTGPGTQYF.

The V and J genes are TRBV30 and TRBJ2-7; 7 nucleotides agree with TRBD2. J was trimmed by 1 base and V by 4 bases; bases with no gene match: 10. The CDR3 runs 15 residues. Germline V gene data show CDR1 as GTSNPN and CDR2 as SVGIG (reference sequence). The CDR3 DNA follows: TGTGCCTGGACCCCACTAGCGCAGATGTCCTACGAGCAGTACTTC. Protein: CAWTPLAQMSYEQYF.

The chain joins TRBV19 to TRBJ1-4; 10 nucleotides line up with TRBD1. V dropped 4 bases and J dropped 7; count of bases not matched to a gene: 0. Germline CDR1 and CDR2: LNHDA and SQIVND (reference sequence). This CDR3 is 13 amino acids long. CDR3 bases: TGTGCCAGTAGTAGGGACAGGGGTGAAAAACTGTTTTTT. Translating gives CASSRDRGEKLFF.

The rearrangement joins TRBV3-1 (or the pseudogene TRBV3-2) to TRBJ1-1; no clear D gene. Looked up from germline, CDR1 is LGHDT and CDR2 is YNNKEL (reference sequence). The V end lost 4 bases, the J end lost 5 bases, and 14 bases lay between the germline ends. This CDR3 is built from 14 residues. This CDR3 is CASSPGFRKTEAFF. The CDR3 coding sequence is TGTGCCAGCAGCCCCGGTTTCAGGAAGACTGAAGCTTTCTTT.

The chain links TRBV7-9 to TRBJ2-6; D remains unclear. Germline V gene lookup returns CDR1 SEHNR and CDR2 FQNEAQ (reference sequence). Trimming took off 3 bases at V and 6 bases at J, with 12 bases between the two ends. The CDR3 length is 15 residues. The CDR3 bases are TGTGCCAGCAGCTTCCTCCTGGAGAAGGCCAACGTCCTGACTTTC. Protein product: CASSFLLEKANVLTF.

The V call is TRBV24-1, the J call TRBJ2-4; D is perhaps TRBD2 (5 bases). The germline CDR1 and CDR2 sequences are KGHDR and SFDVKD. Deletions cut 3 bases from V and 3 bases from J, with 11 bases between. The CDR3 totals 15 residues. CDR3 sequence: CATSDHEGGKNIQYF. Written as DNA, the CDR3 is TGTGCCACCAGTGATCACGAGGGTGGCAAAAACATTCAGTACTTC.

This chain connects TRBV2 to TRBJ2-2; TRBD2 might be the D (5 bases). V lost 7 bases, J lost 0 bases, and 12 bases lay in between. The CDR3 covers 15 residues. CDR1 is SNHLY and CDR2 is FYNNEI in the germline V gene. The CDR3 loop is CASNPGGPNTGELFF. CDR3 DNA: TGTGCCAGCAATCCTGGCGGGCCGAACACCGGGGAGCTGTTTTTT.

This chain connects TRBV7-6 to TRBJ2-2; D is undetermined. The V gene's germline CDR1 is SGHVS and CDR2 FNYEAQ. Trimming removed 2 bases at V and 5 bases at J, with 12 bases between. This CDR3 region has 15 residues. CDR3 DNA: TGTGCCAGCAGCTTATTGTTTCTTCTTACCGGGGAGCTGTTTTTT. It is translated as CASSLLFLLTGELFF.

This chain's CDR3 is CASSLNPAGEQYF. Written as DNA, the CDR3 is TGTGCCAGCAGCTTAAACCCAGCCGGGGAGCAGTACTTC. This chain joins TRBV11-3 and TRBJ2-7; D unresolved. The V end lost 2 bases, the J end lost 7 bases, and 12 bases lay between the germline ends. Looked up from germline, CDR1 is SGHNT and CDR2 is YENEEA. The length of the CDR3 is 13 residues. Filled out from reference TRBV11-3 and TRBJ2-7, the complete variable domain reads EAGVVQSPRYKIIEKKQPVAFWCNPISGHNTLYWYLQNLGQGPELLIRYENEEAVDDSQLPKDRFSAERLKGVDSTLKIQPAELGDSAVYLCASSLNPAGEQYFGPGTRLTVT.

The rearrangement links TRBV5-4 to TRBJ1-1, with D perhaps TRBD1 (5 bases). Looked up from germline, CDR1 is SGHNT and CDR2 is YYREEE (reference sequence). With 1 base removed from V and 1 base from J, the gap between germline ends came to 11 bases. The CDR3 is 15 amino acids. CDR3 sequence reads: CASSLPDRTNTEAFF. CDR3 DNA sequence: TGTGCCAGCAGCTTGCCTGACAGAACGAACACTGAAGCTTTCTTT.

The rearrangement uses TRBV3-1 (or the pseudogene TRBV3-2) and TRBJ1-2; no clear D gene. Germline V gene lookup returns CDR1 LGHDT and CDR2 YNNKEL (reference sequence). Between the trimmed V and J ends, which lost 10 bases and 1 base, there was a span of 13 bases. CDR3 size: 13 residues. The CDR3 region has the DNA TGTGCCATCTCAGCGATTTATAACTATGGCTACACCTTC. It translates to CAISAIYNYGYTF.

The chain combines TRBV7-2 with TRBJ2-7; possibly TRBD1 for D (5 bases). V dropped 1 base and J dropped 6 bases, with 7 bases sitting between them. CDR3 size: 12 residues. Germline CDR1 and CDR2: SGHTA and FQGNSA. CDR3 bases: TGTGCCAGCAGCTTAGTAGGGGTCGAGCAGTACTTC. Translated, it gives CASSLVGVEQYF.

The rearrangement links TRBV3-1 (or the pseudogene TRBV3-2) to TRBJ2-1; 10 positions agree with TRBD2. Per the germline V gene, CDR1 is LGHDT and CDR2 is YNNKEL (reference sequence). The CDR3 contains 20 residues. The V segment lost 4 bases and the J segment 7 bases; nucleotides outside the gene matches: 22. CDR3 DNA sequence: TGTGCCAGCAGCCCGGACTCTTGGCCCCTTCAGCGGGGGGGGATGAATGAGCAGTTCTTC. This gives the protein CASSPDSWPLQRGGMNEQFF.

V and J are TRBV14 and TRBJ1-3; D is perhaps TRBD1 (6 bases). Germline V lookup: CDR1 SGHDN, CDR2 FVKESK. V lost 3 bases, J lost 0 bases, and 18 bases lay in between. CDR3 length: 18 residues. CDR3 region: CASSHDRSGLRSGNTIYF. The DNA of the CDR3 is TGTGCCAGCAGCCACGACAGGTCCGGTTTACGCTCTGGAAACACCATATATTTT.

DNA for the CDR3: TGTGCCACTGGCCGGGACAGGGACACCGGGGAGCTGTTTTTT. It encodes CATGRDRDTGELFF. This sequence joins TRBV6-5 and TRBJ2-2; 9 positions match TRBD1. CDR1 MNHEY and CDR2 SVGAGI come from the germline V gene. CDR3 length: 14 amino acids. V gave up 10 bases and J gave up 3 bases; unmatched junction bases: 6.

This sequence joins TRBV4-3 and TRBJ1-5; TRBD1 matches 9 bases. The V gene's germline CDR1 is LGHNA and CDR2 YSLEER. The ends lost 1 base at V and 3 bases at J; junction bases unmatched: 7. The CDR3 length is 17 residues. In DNA form, the CDR3 reads TGCGCCAGCAGCCAAGCTTTGGGGACAGGGCTCAATCAGCCCCAGCATTTT. Protein: CASSQALGTGLNQPQHF.

V and J are TRBV30 and TRBJ1-1, with D perhaps TRBD1 (5 bases). Germline V gene lookup returns CDR1 GTSNPN and CDR2 SVGIG (reference sequence). V was trimmed by 3 bases and J by 5 bases, leaving 13 bases between them. CDR3 length equals 13 residues. The CDR3 sequence is CAWSLAGRTEAFF. The CDR3 DNA is TGTGCCTGGAGCCTCGCAGGGCGGACTGAAGCTTTCTTT.

The chain carries TRBV6-5 and TRBJ1-1; TRBD1 agrees at 11 bases. This CDR3 comprises 15 residues. The germline CDR1 and CDR2 sequences are MNHEY and SVGAGI. The ends lost 2 bases at V and 5 bases at J; junction bases unmatched: 4. The DNA for the CDR3 is TGTGCCAGCAGTTACGAAGGACAGGGGGCGACTGAAGCTTTCTTT. Protein product: CASSYEGQGATEAFF.

This clone was seen once. The V gene is TRBV6-5, the J gene TRBJ2-1; tentatively, D is TRBD2 (6 bases). Germline-derived CDR1 and CDR2 are MNHEY and SVGAGI. V shed 2 bases and J shed 3 bases, with 14 bases lying between them. The CDR3 is made up of 16 amino acids. The CDR3 bases are TGTGCCAGCAGTTACGGCGTCGGGAGAAACTACAATGAGCAGTTCTTC. This gives the protein CASSYGVGRNYNEQFF.

The CDR3 loop is CASSRRGGGYNEQFF. CDR3 bases: TGTGCCAGCAGCCGACGCGGGGGGGGTTACAATGAGCAGTTCTTC. V and J are TRBV11-3 and TRBJ2-1; 9 nucleotides match TRBD2. The CDR3 sequence is 15 residues long. Trimming took 5 bases from V and 4 from J; bases not matched to a gene: 6. Germline loops: CDR1 SGHNT, CDR2 YENEEA.

As DNA, the CDR3 is TGCGCCAGCAGCGAGCAGGGGGATTATGGCTACACCTTC. Translation gives CASSEQGDYGYTF. The rearrangement uses TRBV5-1 and TRBJ1-2; 7 bases align to TRBD1. The CDR3 length is 13 residues. CDR1 is SGHRS and CDR2 is YFSETQ in the germline V gene. J was trimmed by 5 bases and V by 4 bases; bases with no gene match: 5.

The chain uses TRBV9 and TRBJ1-2, with D uncertain. The CDR3 has 15 residues. V gave up 3 bases and J gave up 3 bases, with 15 bases separating them. Germline CDR1 reads SGDLS; CDR2 reads YYNGEE. CDR3 loop: CASSAQLGSHYGYTF. CDR3 coding DNA: TGTGCCAGCAGCGCCCAGCTGGGGAGCCACTATGGCTACACCTTC.